Following are 6 T cell receptor beta chains from one sample sequenced in a study of identical twins. TCRdb itself ran the 5' RACE reads through MiXCR, one entry per CDR3 protein. Among 300,000 to 350,000 distinct CDR3 sequences listed, 12% were seen once. This same sample was also part of a study on yellow fever vaccine responses in identical twins.

The sequencing sample was made of CD8+ T cells sorted from blood. The origin of the receptors is a woman aged 18 to 35 in good health.

This clonotype was recorded a few times. V and J are TRBV7-9 and TRBJ2-7, with 7 bases aligning to TRBD1. With V trimmed by 4 bases and J by 2 bases, 5 bases remained unmatched. Germline V gene sequence: CDR1 SEHNR, CDR2 FQNEAQ (reference sequence). The length of the CDR3 is 14 residues. CDR3 region: CASSWTGDPYEQYF. CDR3 bases: TGTGCCAGCAGCTGGACAGGCGACCCCTACGAGCAGTACTTC.

The CDR3 sequence: CASSYTKQPQHF. CDR3 nucleotide sequence: TGTGCCAGCAGTTACACAAAACAGCCCCAGCATTTT. The genes are TRBV6-6 and TRBJ1-5; D ambiguous. Trimming shortened V by 2 bases and J by 7 bases, and 6 bases separated the two germline ends. The germline CDR1 and CDR2 sequences are MNHNY and SVGAGI (reference sequence). The CDR3 has 12 residues.

The chain has TRBV4-1 and TRBJ2-1, with TRBD1 identical over 7 bases. The J segment lost 4 bases and the V segment lost 4 bases, leaving 1 base of the junction unmatched. This CDR3 has 13 residues. Germline loops: CDR1 MGHRA, CDR2 YSYEKL. In DNA form, the CDR3 reads TGCGCCAGCAGCCGGACAGGATACAATGAGCAGTTCTTC. Translated, it gives CASSRTGYNEQFF.

This clonotype was detected many times. The V and J genes are TRBV24-1 and TRBJ2-7, with D maybe TRBD2 (5 bases). The CDR3 covers 13 residues. The V and J ends lost 2 bases and 7 bases respectively, with 11 bases between them. The V gene's germline CDR1 is KGHDR and CDR2 SFDVKD. The CDR3 coding sequence is TGTGCCACCAGTGATTATAGCGTGGAGGAGCAGTACTTC. Encoded protein: CATSDYSVEEQYF.

The chain joins TRBV5-1 to TRBJ2-7, with D unclear. The CDR3 covers 14 residues. Trimming took off 0 bases at V and 3 bases at J, with 10 bases between the two ends. Germline CDR1 SGHRS, CDR2 YFSETQ. The CDR3 loop reads CASSLEGGYYEQYF. The DNA of the CDR3 is TGCGCCAGCAGCTTGGAAGGCGGCTACTACGAGCAGTACTTC.

The V gene is TRBV5-6, the J gene TRBJ2-2; D might be TRBD1 or TRBD2, each matching 5 bases. Germline V gives CDR1 SGHDT, CDR2 YYEEEE. V dropped 5 bases and J dropped 0 bases, with 11 bases sitting between them. This CDR3 has 15 amino acids. The CDR3 nucleotides are TGTGCCAGCAGGGCCGGGACGTCGAACACCGGGGAGCTGTTTTTT. The encoded protein is CASRAGTSNTGELFF.